This T cell receptor (beta chain) was sequenced in a study of TIL therapy for anti-PD-1-resistant metastatic lung cancer. For the study at large: Tumor harvest preceded PD-1/PD-L1 blockade, followed by nivolumab treatment. Tumors carried a median about 1.5 non-synonymous mutations per megabase. Half of patients were current or former smokers.

Time point defined: pre-treatment sample, taken before nivolumab and TIL therapy. The libraries were made with immunoSEQ v3. Sequencing depth was around 1.9 million read pairs for survey level, about 5-6.5 million for deep. Data came from immunoSEQ multiplex PCR; TCRdb stores just in-frame clones and leaves some out. The sample includes tens of thousands of clones, under 75% of them seen just once. This CDR3 contains 16 residues. The receptor's source is a person between 25 and 80 years old with non-small cell lung cancer. The rearrangement joins TRBV21-1 to TRBJ2-3; the table assigns TRBD2, which was not confirmed against the DNA. TRBV21-1 counts as a pseudogene. Here the sequenced sample was blood, taken at baseline. The CDR3 nucleotides read TGTGCCAGCAGCAAAGGGGCTCGCGGGAGTACAGATACGCAGTATTTT. It is translated as CASSKGARGSTDTQYF.